The clone carrying this TCR beta chain was seen repeatedly, ten times or more. Its antigen is unknown. The sample belongs to a study of molecular identifiers for immune sequencing clone quantification. Previously described methods and listed TCR primers produced bulk TCR libraries. TCRdb called the PCR reads again in MiXCR, with one record for every CDR3 protein. The data show 460,000 or so distinct CDR3 sequences, with roughly a fifth seen just once and around 0.86% held by the top ten. The CD8+CD4-CCR7+CD45RA+ phenotype defined the sorted naive CD8 T cells. V was clipped by 5 bases and J by 2 bases; unmatched bases: 5. CDR3 length: 14 amino acids. Regarding the study as a whole: Naive cells had under 1% of molecules in clones above 20 RNA copies, effectors over 99%.

The chain recombines TRBV12-3 or TRBV12-4 with TRBJ1-1, with TRBD1 matching 7 bases. This receptor was taken from a human donor in good health. Some libraries in this study had Jurkat cell RNA spiked in. The sequenced sample consisted of naive CD8+ T cells from blood, with Jurkat cell RNA spiked in. Subset meaning: FACS-sorted CD8+CD4-CCR7+CD45RA+ naive T cells. The CDR3 bases are TGTGCCAGCAGTCATGGGACAGTAAACACTGAAGCTTTCTTT. Its protein product is CASSHGTVNTEAFF.